The rows below give T cell receptor beta chains drawn from one sample of a study of long-term antiretroviral therapy in people with HIV. The repertoire was sequenced with immunoSEQ multiplex PCR; TCRdb's copy has only in-frame clones and lacks some. The sample holds about 36,000 clones, 82% seen once. The sequences come from unsorted PBMCs, collected 0.6 years after starting antiretroviral therapy. The receptors derive from a man between 18 and 35 years old with HIV. Both conserved end residues are part of each CDR3. Clone size, where shown, is once, few, many, or a class for clones that have expanded.

size: once
J: TRBJ1-5
V: TRBV28
CDR3: CASRYTGGGQPQHF

size: -
J: TRBJ1-2
V: TRBV18
CDR3: CASSPRDVSFNYGYTF

size: -
J: TRBJ2-7
V: TRBV5-4
CDR3: CASREWSSAFPYEQYF

size: -
J: TRBJ2-7
V: TRBV28
CDR3: CASKTGPTYEQYF

size: -
J: TRBJ1-2
V: TRBV5-1
CDR3: CASSPSTGNYGYTF

size: -
J: TRBJ1-2
V: TRBV16
CDR3: CASRIGTGDGYTF

size: -
J: TRBJ2-7
V: TRBV6-5
CDR3: CASSYFGGSSYEQYF

size: -
J: TRBJ2-1
V: TRBV28
CDR3: CASSFQGSYNEQFF

size: -
J: TRBJ2-3
V: TRBV18
CDR3: CASSPRTDTQYF

size: -
J: TRBJ1-2
V: TRBV28
CDR3: CASSLLGAGGGYTF

size: -
J: TRBJ1-1
V: TRBV9
CDR3: CASSVEGVGVRNTEAFF

size: -
J: TRBJ2-5
V: TRBV4-3
CDR3: CASSQEGTNQETQYF

size: -
J: TRBJ2-2
V: TRBV2
CDR3: CASKTVNTGELFF

size: -
J: TRBJ2-7
V: TRBV2
CDR3: CASSRTLYEQYF

size: -
J: TRBJ1-1
V: TRBV19
CDR3: CASSPGRVIERAFF

size: -
J: TRBJ2-1
V: TRBV11-2
CDR3: CASIGTSGNNEQFF

size: -
J: TRBJ1-1
V: TRBV11-2
CDR3: CASSLGSGPNTEAFF

size: -
J: TRBJ1-1
V: TRBV28
CDR3: CASRRNTEAFF

size: -
J: TRBJ2-5
V: TRBV9
CDR3: CASSALLAWLETQYF

size: -
J: TRBJ2-1
V: TRBV6-6
CDR3: CASVMISSYNEQFF

size: -
J: TRBJ2-5
V: TRBV10-3
CDR3: CAISESVDTGETQYF

size: -
J: TRBJ1-1
V: TRBV18
CDR3: CACSPLEDGEAFF

size: -
J: TRBJ2-6
V: TRBV2
CDR3: CASQGTGGFGANVLTF

size: -
J: TRBJ1-5
V: TRBV19
CDR3: CASSGQGLGNQPQHF

size: few
J: TRBJ2-1
V: TRBV28
CDR3: CASSGGPNEQFF

size: -
J: TRBJ1-1
V: TRBV7-3
CDR3: CASSLFGGDAEAFF

size: -
J: TRBJ1-4
V: TRBV4-3
CDR3: CASSRETGVNEKLFF

size: once
J: TRBJ2-6
V: TRBV7-2
CDR3: CASIKEKAISGANVLTF

size: -
J: TRBJ1-1
V: TRBV7-2
CDR3: CASSLVGAQVGTEAFF

size: -
J: TRBJ2-2
V: TRBV5-4
CDR3: CASSSGAFHAGELFF

size: -
J: TRBJ2-7
V: TRBV6-5
CDR3: CASSSHGLAGTYEQYF

size: -
J: TRBJ2-1
V: TRBV11-3
CDR3: CASSLDPGSYNEQFF

size: -
J: TRBJ1-1
V: TRBV5-4
CDR3: CASSLRNTEAFF

size: -
J: TRBJ2-5
V: TRBV27
CDR3: CVCGGPTGETQYF

size: few
J: TRBJ2-7
V: TRBV14
CDR3: CASSLRQAYYEQYF

size: -
J: TRBJ2-7
V: TRBV2
CDR3: CASSGTGAAGEQYF

size: few
J: TRBJ2-2
V: TRBV2
CDR3: CASKGQGYSGELFF

size: -
J: TRBJ2-5
V: TRBV10-3
CDR3: CAIRADQETQYF

size: -
J: TRBJ2-7
V: TRBV30
CDR3: CAWSVRVGTGAVYEQYF

size: -
J: TRBJ2-7
V: TRBV29-1
CDR3: CSVPGDYEQYF

size: -
J: TRBJ1-1
V: TRBV19
CDR3: CASSIGSGITEAFF

size: -
J: TRBJ2-1
V: TRBV19
CDR3: CASSPGQAATAEQFF

size: once
J: TRBJ1-3
V: TRBV5-1
CDR3: CASSRDGGVGNTIYF

size: -
J: TRBJ2-5
V: TRBV19
CDR3: CASRVDRRDETQYF

size: -
J: TRBJ2-7
V: TRBV10-3
CDR3: CAIKTSMGEQYF

size: once
J: TRBJ2-3
V: TRBV20-1
CDR3: CSARGLITQYF

size: -
J: TRBJ2-2
V: TRBV7-7
CDR3: CASSFIAGGELFF

size: -
J: TRBJ1-2
V: TRBV5-6
CDR3: CASSPPRDITYAHGYTF

size: -
J: TRBJ1-1
V: TRBV5-5
CDR3: CASSSRGDSSGTEAFF

size: -
J: TRBJ2-3
V: TRBV29-1
CDR3: CSVGQGMVSDTQYF

size: -
J: TRBJ1-2
V: TRBV4-3
CDR3: CASSQDLVTRHGYTF

size: -
J: TRBJ2-1
V: TRBV10-2
CDR3: CASSELLAGIPYNEQFF

size: -
J: TRBJ2-7
V: TRBV28
CDR3: CASSLRGGYEQYF

size: -
J: TRBJ1-2
V: TRBV27
CDR3: CASRTGNYGYTF

size: -
J: TRBJ2-1
V: TRBV9
CDR3: CASSVDNGEAYNEQFF

size: once
J: TRBJ1-3
V: TRBV28
CDR3: CASSSSDRNTIYF

size: -
J: TRBJ1-1
V: TRBV14
CDR3: CASSKRGRGEAFF

size: -
J: TRBJ2-7
V: TRBV7-9
CDR3: CASSLPGQGNEQYF